Below, 15 T cell receptor beta chains from the same sample are listed, as sequenced in a study of beta chain features in type 1 diabetes. Notes on the study in general: Shorter TCRB CDR3s, moderately but significantly so, were found in Type 1 diabetes patients in all four CD4+ subsets.

Their antigen targets remain unknown. The sequenced template was cDNA made from the entire isolated RNA. Clones were read by immunoSEQ multiplex PCR, and TCRdb kept only the in-frame ones, dropping some. The profile shows about 390,000 clones, around 10% of them singletons. Sequences were obtained from central memory CD4+ T cells from blood. These receptors were collected from a man aged 25-45 years with type 1 diabetes.

About this clone itself: Other nucleotide sequences in the sample specify the same CDR3. This chain links TRBV9 with TRBJ2-5; 8 bases line up with TRBD2. This CDR3 has 15 amino acids. Trimming took 0 bases from V and 1 from J; bases not matched to a gene: 2. CDR1 is SGDLS, CDR2 YYNGEE, per germline. As DNA, the CDR3 is TGTGCCAGCAGCGTAGGAACTAGCGGCCAAGAGACCCAGTACTTC. Its translation is CASSVGTSGQETQYF. The full variable domain, rest sourced from reference TRBV9 and TRBJ2-5, is DSGVTQTPKHLITATGQRVTLRCSPRSGDLSVYWYQQSLDQGLQFLIQYYNGEERAKGNILERFSAQQFPDLHSELNLSSLELGDSALYFCASSVGTSGQETQYFGPGTRLLVL.

This clone has more than one count but fewer than ten. The V and J genes are TRBV11-3 and TRBJ2-6; 7 bases align to TRBD1. Germline V gene sequence: CDR1 SGHNT, CDR2 YENEEA. The junction had 2 bases not matched to a gene; V was cut back by 4 bases and J by 2 bases. This CDR3 has 15 residues. CDR3 DNA sequence: TGTGCCAGCAGCTCAGGGGGTGCTGGGGCCAACGTCCTGACTTTC. Encoded protein: CASSSGGAGANVLTF.

The chain couples TRBV28 to TRBJ2-7, with D perhaps being TRBD1 or TRBD2 (5 bases each). CDR1 MDHEN and CDR2 SYDVKM come from the germline V gene. V lost 5 bases and J 5 bases, leaving 16 bases between the germline ends. This CDR3 comprises 14 residues. CDR3 loop: CASSPPGTANEQYF. CDR3 DNA sequence: TGTGCCAGCAGTCCTCCCGGGACGGCGAACGAGCAGTACTTC.

In its sample, this clone was seen many times. The chain links TRBV2 to TRBJ1-2; D uncertain. Germline CDR1 and CDR2: SNHLY and FYNNEI. Trimming left V 4 bases short and J 7 bases short, with 16 bases between. The CDR3 runs 14 residues. The CDR3 sequence: CASSGGQALVGYTF. In DNA form, the CDR3 reads TGTGCCAGCAGTGGAGGGCAGGCCCTGGTTGGCTACACCTTC.

This clone was recorded only once. This chain connects TRBV7-3 to TRBJ2-1; D remains unclear. Germline V gene sequence: CDR1 SGHTA, CDR2 FQGTGA. Trimming took 8 bases from V and 4 from J, leaving 12 bases between them. The CDR3 totals 13 residues. CDR3 amino acids: CASSERAYNEQFF. In nucleotides, the CDR3 is TGTGCCAGCTCCGAAAGGGCGTACAATGAGCAGTTCTTC.

This clone was detected only a few times. J is TRBJ2-5 and V is TRBV5-4; tentatively, D is TRBD1 or TRBD2 (5 bases each). The V end was cut by 4 bases, the J end by 4 bases, with 23 bases between. The CDR3 runs to 17 residues. Germline loops: CDR1 SGHNT, CDR2 YYREEE (reference sequence). CDR3 region: CASSQDLPGRAGETQYF. The CDR3 DNA sequence: TGTGCCAGCAGCCAAGACCTTCCGGGCAGGGCGGGAGAGACCCAGTACTTC.

This clone was observed a few times. The CDR3 sequence is CSVEGEASGAYNEQFF. CDR3 nucleotides: TGCAGCGTTGAAGGAGAGGCTAGCGGGGCATACAATGAGCAGTTCTTC. The rearrangement uses TRBV29-1 and TRBJ2-1, with 9 nucleotides matching TRBD2. The length of the CDR3 is 16 residues. J gave up 4 bases and V 1 base, and 8 bases lay outside the gene matches. Germline CDR1 SQVTM, CDR2 ANQGSEA.

The chain couples TRBV4-1 to TRBJ1-2; the match to TRBD1 covers 10 bases. In germline, CDR1 is MGHRA, CDR2 YSYEKL. The junction had 11 bases not matched to a gene; V was cut back by 1 base and J by 9 bases. The length of the CDR3 is 16 residues. In DNA form, the CDR3 reads TGCGCCAGCAGCCAAGGGGCTGAAAGACAGGGGGCTAGCTACACCTTC. It specifies CASSQGAERQGASYTF.

V is TRBV7-2 and J is TRBJ2-7; no reliable D call. Germline V CDR1 and CDR2: SGHTA, FQGNSA. This CDR3 has 13 amino acids. V lost 5 bases, J lost 2 bases, and 10 bases lay in between. The CDR3 here is CASSPYRTYEQYF. The DNA for the CDR3 is TGTGCCAGCAGCCCTTACCGGACCTACGAGCAGTACTTC.

This clone occurred a few times. As DNA, the CDR3 is TGCGCCAGCACTCAAGGGTTGGGCCGCGAGCAGTACTTC. This gives the protein CASTQGLGREQYF. V gene TRBV5-1 combines with J gene TRBJ2-7; D remains ambiguous. The length of the CDR3 is 13 residues. V lost 6 bases and J lost 6, with 16 bases in between. Germline values: CDR1 SGHRS, CDR2 YFSETQ.

This clone was recorded at least ten times. Other DNA sequences from this sample encode an identical CDR3 as well. The chain carries TRBV10-3 and TRBJ2-5; D call uncertain. Trimming cost V 2 bases and J 2 bases, with 6 bases left between them. The CDR3 runs 13 residues. The germline V gene encodes CDR1 ENHRY and CDR2 SYGVKD. The CDR3 nucleotides are TGTGCCATCAGTGAGGCAGGTCAAGAGACCCAGTACTTC. Translating gives CAISEAGQETQYF.

V usage is TRBV4-1 and J usage is TRBJ2-7; 11 bases are a match to TRBD2. CDR3 length equals 15 residues. CDR1 and CDR2 (germline): MGHRA, YSYEKL. V dropped 4 bases and J dropped 5; count of bases not matched to a gene: 7. CDR3 coding DNA: TGCGCCAGCAGCCGCCAGACTAGCGGGATCCACGAGCAGTACTTC. Translating gives CASSRQTSGIHEQYF.

This clone turned up a few times. J is TRBJ1-3 and V is TRBV6-6; D is unresolved. V lost 2 bases, J lost 2 bases, and 7 bases lay in between. CDR1 is MNHNY, CDR2 SVGAGI, per germline (reference sequence). The CDR3 sequence is 14 residues long. CDR3 amino acids: CASSYEFAGNTIYF. The CDR3 DNA reads TGTGCCAGCAGTTACGAGTTCGCTGGAAACACCATATATTTT.

This clone was detected many times. This chain links TRBV10-3 with TRBJ2-1, with TRBD1 identical over 9 bases. The CDR3 sequence is 16 residues long. V gave up 11 bases and J gave up 9 bases; unmatched junction bases: 20. CDR1 is ENHRY and CDR2 is SYGVKD in the germline V gene. The CDR3 region is CAAGQPPGQGYGEQFF. The CDR3 bases are TGTGCCGCAGGCCAACCTCCGGGACAGGGTTACGGTGAGCAGTTCTTC.

This clone has just a few counts. The J gene is TRBJ2-5, the V gene TRBV30; TRBD2 aligns across 12 bases. The germline V gene encodes CDR1 GTSNPN and CDR2 SVGIG (reference sequence). V lost 8 bases to trimming and J lost 9 bases; unmatched junction nucleotides: 16. This CDR3 region has 15 residues. CDR3: CALHRGLAGRVAQYF. The CDR3 DNA follows: TGTGCCCTTCACCGGGGACTAGCGGGCCGGGTGGCCCAGTACTTC.